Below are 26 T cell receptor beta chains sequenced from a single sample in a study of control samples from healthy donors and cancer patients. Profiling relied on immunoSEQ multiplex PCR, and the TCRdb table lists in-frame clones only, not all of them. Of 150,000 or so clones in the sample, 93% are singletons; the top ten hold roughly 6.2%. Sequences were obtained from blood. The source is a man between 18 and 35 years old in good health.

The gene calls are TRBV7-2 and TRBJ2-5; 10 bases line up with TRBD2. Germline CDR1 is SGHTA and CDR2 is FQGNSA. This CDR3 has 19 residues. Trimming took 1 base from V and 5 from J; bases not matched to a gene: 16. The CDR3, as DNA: TGTGCCAGCAGCTTAGTTCCGCTATCAGCGGGAGGGCCCCAGGAGACCCAGTACTTC. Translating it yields CASSLVPLSAGGPQETQYF. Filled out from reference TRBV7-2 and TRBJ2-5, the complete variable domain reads GAGVSQSPSNKVTEKGKDVELRCDPISGHTALYWYRQSLGQGLEFLIYFQGNSAPDKSGLPSDRFSAERTGGSVSTLTIQRTQQEDSAVYLCASSLVPLSAGGPQETQYFGPGTRLLVL.

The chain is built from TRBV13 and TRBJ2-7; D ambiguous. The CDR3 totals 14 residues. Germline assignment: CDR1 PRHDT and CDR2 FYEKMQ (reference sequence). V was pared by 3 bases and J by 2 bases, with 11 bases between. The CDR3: CASSFVSGTYEQYF. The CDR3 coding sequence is TGTGCCAGCAGCTTTGTGTCAGGAACCTACGAGCAGTACTTC.

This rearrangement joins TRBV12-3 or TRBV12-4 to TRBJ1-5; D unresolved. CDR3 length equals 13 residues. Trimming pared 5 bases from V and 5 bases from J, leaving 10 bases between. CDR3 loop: CASSVGQYQPQHF. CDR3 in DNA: TGTGCCAGCAGTGTTGGCCAGTATCAGCCCCAGCATTTT.

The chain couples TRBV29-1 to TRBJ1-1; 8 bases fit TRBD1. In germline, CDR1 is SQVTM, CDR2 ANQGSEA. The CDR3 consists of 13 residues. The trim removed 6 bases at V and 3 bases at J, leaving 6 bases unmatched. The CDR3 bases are TGCAGCGTGATGACAGGGGTTGACACTGAAGCTTTCTTT. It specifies CSVMTGVDTEAFF.

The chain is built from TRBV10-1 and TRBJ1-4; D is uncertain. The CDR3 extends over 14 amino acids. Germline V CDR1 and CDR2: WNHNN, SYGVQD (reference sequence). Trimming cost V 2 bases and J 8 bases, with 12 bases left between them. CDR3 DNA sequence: TGCGCCAGCAGTGAGGGCGGGTTGGAGGAAAAACTGTTTTTT. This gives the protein CASSEGGLEEKLFF.

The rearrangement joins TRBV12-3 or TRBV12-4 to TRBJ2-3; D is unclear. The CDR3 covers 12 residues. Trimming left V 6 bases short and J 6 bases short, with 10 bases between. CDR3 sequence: CASSYPMDTQYF. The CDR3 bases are TGTGCCAGCAGCTATCCTATGGATACGCAGTATTTT.

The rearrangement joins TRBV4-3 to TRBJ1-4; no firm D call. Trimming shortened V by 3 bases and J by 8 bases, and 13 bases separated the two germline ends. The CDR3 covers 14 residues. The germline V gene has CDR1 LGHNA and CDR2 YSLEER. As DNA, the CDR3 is TGCGCCAGCAGCCACTCTGCCACCGGGGAAAAACTGTTTTTT. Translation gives CASSHSATGEKLFF.

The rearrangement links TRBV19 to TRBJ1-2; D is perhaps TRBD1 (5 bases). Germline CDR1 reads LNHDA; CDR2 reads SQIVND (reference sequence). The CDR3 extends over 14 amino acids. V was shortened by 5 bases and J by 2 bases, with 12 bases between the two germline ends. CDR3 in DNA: TGTGCCAGTAGTCTCGACGGGGGGAACTATGGCTACACCTTC. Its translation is CASSLDGGNYGYTF.

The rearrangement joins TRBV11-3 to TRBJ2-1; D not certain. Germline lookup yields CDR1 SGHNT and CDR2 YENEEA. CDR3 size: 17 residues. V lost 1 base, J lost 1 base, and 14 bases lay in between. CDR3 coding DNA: TGTGCCAGCAGCTTAGGCGGCTACTCCTCTTCCTACAATGAGCAGTTCTTC. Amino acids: CASSLGGYSSSYNEQFF.

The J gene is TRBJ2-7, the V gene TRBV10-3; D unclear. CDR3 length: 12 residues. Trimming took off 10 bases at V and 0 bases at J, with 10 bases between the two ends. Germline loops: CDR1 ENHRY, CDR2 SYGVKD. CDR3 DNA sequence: TGTGCCACTTCTTATGACTCCTACGAGCAGTACTTC. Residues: CATSYDSYEQYF.

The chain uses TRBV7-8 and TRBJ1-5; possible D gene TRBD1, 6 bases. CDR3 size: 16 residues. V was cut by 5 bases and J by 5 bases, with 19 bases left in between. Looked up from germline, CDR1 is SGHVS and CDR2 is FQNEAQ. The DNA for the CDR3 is TGTGCCAGCAGCGAAGAAGGGCCAGGGGAAGATCAGCCCCAGCATTTT. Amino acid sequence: CASSEEGPGEDQPQHF.

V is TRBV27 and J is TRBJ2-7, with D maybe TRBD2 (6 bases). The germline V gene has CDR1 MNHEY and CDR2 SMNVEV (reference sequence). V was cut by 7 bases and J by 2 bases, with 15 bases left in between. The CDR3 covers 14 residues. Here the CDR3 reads CASNSGDWPYEQYF. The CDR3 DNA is TGTGCCAGCAACTCGGGGGACTGGCCCTACGAGCAGTACTTC.

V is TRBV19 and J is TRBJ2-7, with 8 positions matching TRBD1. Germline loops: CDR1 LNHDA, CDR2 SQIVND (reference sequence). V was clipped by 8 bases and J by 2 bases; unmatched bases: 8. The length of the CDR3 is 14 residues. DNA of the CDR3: TGTGCCAGTGCGACAGGGGAAGCCCCCTACGAGCAGTACTTC. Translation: CASATGEAPYEQYF. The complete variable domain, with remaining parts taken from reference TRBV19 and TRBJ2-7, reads DGGITQSPKYLFRKEGQNVTLSCEQNLNHDAMYWYRQDPGQGLRLIYYSQIVNDFQKGDIAEGYSVSREKKESFPLTVTSAQKNPTAFYLCASATGEAPYEQYFGPGTRLTVT.

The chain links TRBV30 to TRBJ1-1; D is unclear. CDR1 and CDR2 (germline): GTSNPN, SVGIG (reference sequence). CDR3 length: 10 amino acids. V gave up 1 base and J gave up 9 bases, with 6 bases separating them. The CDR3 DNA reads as TGTGCCTGGAGTGGCTATAAAGCTTTCTTT. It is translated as CAWSGYKAFF.

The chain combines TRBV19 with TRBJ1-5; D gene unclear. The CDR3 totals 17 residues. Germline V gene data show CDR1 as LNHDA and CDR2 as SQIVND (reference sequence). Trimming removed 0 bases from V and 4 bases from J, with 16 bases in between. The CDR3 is CASSIDYLSLRNQPQHF. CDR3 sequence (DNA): TGTGCCAGTAGTATAGATTATTTGAGTCTACGGAATCAGCCCCAGCATTTT.

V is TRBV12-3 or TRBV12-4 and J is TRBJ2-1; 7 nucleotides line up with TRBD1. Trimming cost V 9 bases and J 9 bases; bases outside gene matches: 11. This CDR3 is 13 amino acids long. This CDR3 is CASRVTGTAEQFF. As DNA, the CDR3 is TGTGCCAGTCGGGTGACAGGGACGGCTGAGCAGTTCTTC.

CDR3 sequence (DNA): TGCAGCGTTACTACGGGACTAGCGGGCGAGCAGTACTTC. It yields the protein CSVTTGLAGEQYF. The chain couples TRBV29-1 to TRBJ2-7, with 12 bases lining up with TRBD2. V dropped 5 bases and J dropped 6; count of bases not matched to a gene: 5. Germline V lookup: CDR1 SQVTM, CDR2 ANQGSEA. CDR3 length equals 13 residues.

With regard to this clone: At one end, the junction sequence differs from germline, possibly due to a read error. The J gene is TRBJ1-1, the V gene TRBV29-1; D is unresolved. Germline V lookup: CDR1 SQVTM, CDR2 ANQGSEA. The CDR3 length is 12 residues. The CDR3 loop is CSVEDKNTEAFF. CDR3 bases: TGCAGCGTCGAAGATAAGAACACTGAAGCTTTCTTT.

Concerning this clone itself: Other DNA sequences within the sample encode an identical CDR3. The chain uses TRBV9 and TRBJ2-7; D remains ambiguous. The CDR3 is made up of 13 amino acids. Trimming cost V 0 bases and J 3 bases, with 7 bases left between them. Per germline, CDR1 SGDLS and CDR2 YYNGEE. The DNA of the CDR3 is TGTGCCAGCAGCGTAGGATCCAGCTACGAGCAGTACTTC. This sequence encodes CASSVGSSYEQYF.

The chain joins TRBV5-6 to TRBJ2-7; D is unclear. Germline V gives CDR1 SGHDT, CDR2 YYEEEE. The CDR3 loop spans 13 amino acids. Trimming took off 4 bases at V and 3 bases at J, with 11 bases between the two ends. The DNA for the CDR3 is TGTGCCAGCAGCCGAGGACCCGTCTACGAGCAGTACTTC. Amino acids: CASSRGPVYEQYF.

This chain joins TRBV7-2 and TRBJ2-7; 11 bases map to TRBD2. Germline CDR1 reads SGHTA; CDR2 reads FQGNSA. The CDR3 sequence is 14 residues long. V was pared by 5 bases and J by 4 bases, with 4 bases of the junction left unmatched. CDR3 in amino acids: CASSPVAGGYEQYF. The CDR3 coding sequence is TGTGCCAGCAGCCCTGTAGCGGGAGGGTACGAGCAGTACTTC.

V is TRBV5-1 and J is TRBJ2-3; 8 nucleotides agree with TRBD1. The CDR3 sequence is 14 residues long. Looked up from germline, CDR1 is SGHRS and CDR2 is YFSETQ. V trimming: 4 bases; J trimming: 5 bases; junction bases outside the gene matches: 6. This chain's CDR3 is CASSTSGGGDTQYF. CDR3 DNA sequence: TGCGCCAGCAGCACCTCAGGGGGCGGAGATACGCAGTATTTT.

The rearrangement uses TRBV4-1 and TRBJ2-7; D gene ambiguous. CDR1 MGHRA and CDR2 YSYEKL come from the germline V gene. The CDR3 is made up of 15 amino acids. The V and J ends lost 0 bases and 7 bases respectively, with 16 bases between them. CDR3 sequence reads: CASSQEDQRSGEQYF. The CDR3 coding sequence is TGCGCCAGCAGCCAAGAAGACCAAAGGAGTGGAGAGCAGTACTTC.

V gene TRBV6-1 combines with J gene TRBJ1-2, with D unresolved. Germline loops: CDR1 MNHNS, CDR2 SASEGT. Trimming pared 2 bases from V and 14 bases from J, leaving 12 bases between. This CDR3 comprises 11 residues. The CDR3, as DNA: TGTGCCAGCAGTGAATCTTGGAGACATACCTTC. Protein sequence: CASSESWRHTF.

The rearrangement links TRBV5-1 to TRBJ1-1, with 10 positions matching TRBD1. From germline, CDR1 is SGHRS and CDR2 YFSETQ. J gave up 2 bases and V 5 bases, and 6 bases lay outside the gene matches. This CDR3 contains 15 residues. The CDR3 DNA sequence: TGCGCCAGCAGACCTGGGACAGGGGACAACACTGAAGCTTTCTTT. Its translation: CASRPGTGDNTEAFF. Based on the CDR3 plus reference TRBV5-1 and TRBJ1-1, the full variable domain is KAGVTQTPRYLIKTRGQQVTLSCSPISGHRSVSWYQQTPGQGLQFLFEYFSETQRNKGNFPGRFSGRQFSNSRSEMNVSTLELGDSALYLCASRPGTGDNTEAFFGQGTRLTVV.

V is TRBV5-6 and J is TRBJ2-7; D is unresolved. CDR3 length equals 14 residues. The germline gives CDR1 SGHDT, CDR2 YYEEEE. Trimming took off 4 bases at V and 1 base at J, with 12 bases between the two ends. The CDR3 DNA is TGTGCCAGCAGCGGAAAGGGCCGATCCTACGAGCAGTACTTC. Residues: CASSGKGRSYEQYF. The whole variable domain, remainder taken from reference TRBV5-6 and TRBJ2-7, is DAGVTQSPTHLIKTRGQQVTLRCSPKSGHDTVSWYQQALGQGPQFIFQYYEEEERQRGNFPDRFSGHQFPNYSSELNVNALLLGDSALYLCASSGKGRSYEQYFGPGTRLTVT.